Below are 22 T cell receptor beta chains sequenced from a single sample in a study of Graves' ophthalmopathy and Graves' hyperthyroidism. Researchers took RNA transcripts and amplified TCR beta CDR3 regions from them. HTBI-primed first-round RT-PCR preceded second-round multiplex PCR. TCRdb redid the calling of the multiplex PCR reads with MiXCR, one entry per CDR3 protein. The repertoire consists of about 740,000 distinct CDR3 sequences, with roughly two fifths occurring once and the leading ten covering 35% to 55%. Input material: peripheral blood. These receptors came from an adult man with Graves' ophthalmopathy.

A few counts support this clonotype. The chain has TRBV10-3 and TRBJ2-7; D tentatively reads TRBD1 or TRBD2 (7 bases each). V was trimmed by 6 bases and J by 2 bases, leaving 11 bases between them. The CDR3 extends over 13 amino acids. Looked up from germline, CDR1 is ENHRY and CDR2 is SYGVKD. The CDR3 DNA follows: TGTGCCATCAGGCAGGGGGGGGCCTACGAGCAGTACTTC. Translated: CAIRQGGAYEQYF.

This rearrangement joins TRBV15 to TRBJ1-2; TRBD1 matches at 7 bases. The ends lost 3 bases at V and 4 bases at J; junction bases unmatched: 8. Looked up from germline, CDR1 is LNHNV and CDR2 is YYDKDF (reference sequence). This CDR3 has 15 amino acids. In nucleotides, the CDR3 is TGTGCCACCAGCAGGGTGGGGACAGATACCTATGGCTACACCTTC. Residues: CATSRVGTDTYGYTF.

The CDR3 nucleotides read TGTGCCAGCAGTCTAGAAGCAGGGAGGGGCTACACCTTC. Translation gives CASSLEAGRGYTF. The rearrangement links TRBV25-1 to TRBJ1-2; perhaps TRBD1 as D (5 bases). The ends were cut back, 5 bases at V and 8 bases at J, with 15 bases in the middle. Germline assignment: CDR1 MGHDK and CDR2 SYGVNS. CDR3 length: 13 amino acids.

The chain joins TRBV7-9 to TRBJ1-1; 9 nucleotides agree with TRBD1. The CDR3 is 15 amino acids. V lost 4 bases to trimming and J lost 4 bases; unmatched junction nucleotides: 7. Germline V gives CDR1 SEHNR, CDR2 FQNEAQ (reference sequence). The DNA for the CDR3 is TGTGCCAGCAGCTCCGGGACAGGGATGGGCACTGAAGCTTTCTTT. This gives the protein CASSSGTGMGTEAFF.

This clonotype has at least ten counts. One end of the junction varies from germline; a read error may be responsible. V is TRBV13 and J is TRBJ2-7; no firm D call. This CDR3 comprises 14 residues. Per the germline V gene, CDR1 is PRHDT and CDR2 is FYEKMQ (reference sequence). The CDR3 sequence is CASSLRLDPTSSHF. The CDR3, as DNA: TGTGCCAGCAGCTTAAGGCTAGATCCTACGAGCTCTCACTTC. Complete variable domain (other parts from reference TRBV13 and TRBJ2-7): AAGVIQSPRHLIKEKRETATLKCYPIPRHDTVYWYQQGPGQDPQFLISFYEKMQSDKGSIPDRFSAQQFSDYHSELNMSSLELGDSALYFCASSLRLDPTSSHFGPGTRLTVT.

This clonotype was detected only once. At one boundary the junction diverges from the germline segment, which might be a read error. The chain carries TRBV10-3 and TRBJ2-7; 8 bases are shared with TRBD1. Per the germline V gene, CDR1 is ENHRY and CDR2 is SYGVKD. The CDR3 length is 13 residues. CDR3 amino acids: CASSVETGAEQYF. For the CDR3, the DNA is TGTGCCAGCAGTGTAGAGACAGGGGCCGAGCAGTACTTC.

The CDR3 reads CASSYGSTDGNQPQHF. In nucleotides, the CDR3 is TGTGCCAGCAGTTACGGGAGCACGGACGGGAATCAGCCCCAGCATTTT. This rearrangement joins TRBV6-2 or TRBV6-3 to TRBJ1-5; D not resolved. Germline values: CDR1 MNHEY, CDR2 SVGEGT. The V and J ends lost 2 bases and 4 bases respectively, with 15 bases between them. This CDR3 region has 16 residues.

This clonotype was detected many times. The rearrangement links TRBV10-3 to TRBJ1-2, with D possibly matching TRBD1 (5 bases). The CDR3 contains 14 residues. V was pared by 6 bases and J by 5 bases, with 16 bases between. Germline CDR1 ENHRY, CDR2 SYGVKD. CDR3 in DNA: TGTGCCATCAGATCCCGGGACCTTAGTTATGGCTACACCTTC. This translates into CAIRSRDLSYGYTF.

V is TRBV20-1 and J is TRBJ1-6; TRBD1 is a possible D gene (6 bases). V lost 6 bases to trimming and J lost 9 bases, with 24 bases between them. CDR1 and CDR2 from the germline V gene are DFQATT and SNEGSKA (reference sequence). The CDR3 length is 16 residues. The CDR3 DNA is TGCAGTGCATCGGCCCCCGGCAAGGGGGTTAGTTCACCCCTCCACTTT. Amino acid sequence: CSASAPGKGVSSPLHF.

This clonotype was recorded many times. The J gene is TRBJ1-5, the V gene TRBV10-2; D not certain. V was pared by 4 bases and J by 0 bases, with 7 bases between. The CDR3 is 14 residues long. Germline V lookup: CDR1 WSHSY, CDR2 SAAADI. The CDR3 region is CASSGSDSNQPQHF. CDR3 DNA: TGCGCCAGCAGTGGATCAGATAGCAATCAGCCCCAGCATTTT.

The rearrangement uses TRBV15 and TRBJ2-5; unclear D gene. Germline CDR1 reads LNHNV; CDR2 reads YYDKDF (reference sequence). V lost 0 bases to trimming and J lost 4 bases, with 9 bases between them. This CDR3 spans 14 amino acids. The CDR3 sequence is CATSRDPGRETQYF. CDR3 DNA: TGTGCCACCAGCAGAGATCCGGGTCGAGAGACCCAGTACTTC.

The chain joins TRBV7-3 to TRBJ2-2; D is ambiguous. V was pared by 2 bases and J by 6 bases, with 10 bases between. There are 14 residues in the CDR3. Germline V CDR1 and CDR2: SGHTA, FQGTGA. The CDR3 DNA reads TGTGCCAGCAGCTTATCTGGACGGCCCGGGGAGCTGTTTTTT. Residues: CASSLSGRPGELFF.

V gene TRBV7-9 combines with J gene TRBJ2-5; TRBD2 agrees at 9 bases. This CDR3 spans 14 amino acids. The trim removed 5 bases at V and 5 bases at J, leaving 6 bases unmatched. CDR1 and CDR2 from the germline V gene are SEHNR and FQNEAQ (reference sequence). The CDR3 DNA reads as TGTGCCAGCAGCGCGGGAGGGAATATGGAGACCCAGTACTTC. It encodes CASSAGGNMETQYF.

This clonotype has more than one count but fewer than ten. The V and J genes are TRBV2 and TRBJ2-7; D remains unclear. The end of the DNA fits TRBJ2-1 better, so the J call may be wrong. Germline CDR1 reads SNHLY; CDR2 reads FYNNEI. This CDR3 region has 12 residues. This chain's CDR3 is CASSARAGEQFF. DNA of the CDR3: TGTGCCAGCAGTGCTAGGGCCGGTGAGCAGTTCTTC.

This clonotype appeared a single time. CDR3 amino acids: CAISPGTGGVGPYGYTF. The CDR3 bases are TGTGCCATCAGTCCCGGGACAGGGGGCGTCGGGCCCTATGGCTACACCTTC. The chain joins TRBV10-3 to TRBJ1-2; 12 nucleotides align to TRBD1. J was trimmed by 4 bases and V by 5 bases; bases with no gene match: 11. The CDR3 contains 17 residues. Germline-derived CDR1 and CDR2 are ENHRY and SYGVKD.

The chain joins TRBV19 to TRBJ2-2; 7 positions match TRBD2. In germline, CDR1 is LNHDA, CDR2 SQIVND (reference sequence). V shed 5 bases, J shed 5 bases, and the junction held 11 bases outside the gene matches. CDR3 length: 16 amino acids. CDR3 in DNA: TGTGCCAGTAGTGTAGCCGCGGGAGATCGTACCGGGGAGCTGTTTTTT. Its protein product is CASSVAAGDRTGELFF.

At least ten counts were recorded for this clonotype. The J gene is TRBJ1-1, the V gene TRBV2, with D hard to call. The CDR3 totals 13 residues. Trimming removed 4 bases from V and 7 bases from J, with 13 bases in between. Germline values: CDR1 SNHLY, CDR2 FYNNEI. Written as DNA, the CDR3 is TGTGCCAGCAGTGGGGAGGGTTGGGATGAAGCTTTCTTT. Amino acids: CASSGEGWDEAFF.

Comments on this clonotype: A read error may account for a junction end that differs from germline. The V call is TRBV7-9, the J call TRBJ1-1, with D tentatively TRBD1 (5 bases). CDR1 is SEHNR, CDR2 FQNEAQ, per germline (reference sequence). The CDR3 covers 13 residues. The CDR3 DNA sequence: TGTGCCAGCAGCCCTTACACGGACACTGGAGCTTTCTTT. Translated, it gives CASSPYTDTGAFF.

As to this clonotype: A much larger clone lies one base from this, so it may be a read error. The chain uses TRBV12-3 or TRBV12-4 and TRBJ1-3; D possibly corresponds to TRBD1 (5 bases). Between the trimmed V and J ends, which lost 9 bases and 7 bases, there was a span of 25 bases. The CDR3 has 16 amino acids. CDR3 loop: CARSVGPQQGRNTIYF. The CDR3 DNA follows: TGTGCCAGAAGCGTAGGTCCCCAGCAGGGACGGAACACCATATATTTT.

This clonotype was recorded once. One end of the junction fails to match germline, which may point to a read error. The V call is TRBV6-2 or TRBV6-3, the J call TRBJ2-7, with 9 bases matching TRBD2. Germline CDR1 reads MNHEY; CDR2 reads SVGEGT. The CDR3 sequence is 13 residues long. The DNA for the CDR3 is TGTGCTAGCATCGCGGGAGGGCTCTACGAGCAGTACTTC. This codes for CASIAGGLYEQYF.

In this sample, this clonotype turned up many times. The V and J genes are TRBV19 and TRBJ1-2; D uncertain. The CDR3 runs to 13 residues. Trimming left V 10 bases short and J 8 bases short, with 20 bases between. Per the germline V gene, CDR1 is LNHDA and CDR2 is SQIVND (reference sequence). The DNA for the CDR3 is TGTGCCATCGACGCCGGTGGCAGGCGCGGCTACACCTTC. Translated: CAIDAGGRRGYTF.

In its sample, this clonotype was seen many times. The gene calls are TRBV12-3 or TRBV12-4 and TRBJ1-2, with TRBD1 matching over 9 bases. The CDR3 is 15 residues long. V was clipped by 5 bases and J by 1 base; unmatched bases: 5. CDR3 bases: TGTGCCAGCAGTACGGACAGGGGCCTTAACTATGGCTACACCTTC. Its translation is CASSTDRGLNYGYTF.